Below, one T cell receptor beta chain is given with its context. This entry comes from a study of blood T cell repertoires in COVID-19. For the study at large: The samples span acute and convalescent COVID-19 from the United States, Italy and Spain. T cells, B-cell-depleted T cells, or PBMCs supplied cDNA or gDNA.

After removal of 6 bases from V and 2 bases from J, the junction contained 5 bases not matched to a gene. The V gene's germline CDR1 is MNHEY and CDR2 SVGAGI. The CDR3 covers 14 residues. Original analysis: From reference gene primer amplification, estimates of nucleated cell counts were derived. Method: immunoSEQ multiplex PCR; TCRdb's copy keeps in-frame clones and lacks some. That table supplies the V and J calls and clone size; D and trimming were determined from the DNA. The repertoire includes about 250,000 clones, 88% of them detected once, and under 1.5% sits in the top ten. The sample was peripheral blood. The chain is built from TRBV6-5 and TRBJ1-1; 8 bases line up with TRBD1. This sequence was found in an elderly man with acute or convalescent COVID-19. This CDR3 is CASSNQGANTEAFF. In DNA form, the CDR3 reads TGTGCCAGCAGCAACCAGGGGGCAAACACTGAAGCTTTCTTT.